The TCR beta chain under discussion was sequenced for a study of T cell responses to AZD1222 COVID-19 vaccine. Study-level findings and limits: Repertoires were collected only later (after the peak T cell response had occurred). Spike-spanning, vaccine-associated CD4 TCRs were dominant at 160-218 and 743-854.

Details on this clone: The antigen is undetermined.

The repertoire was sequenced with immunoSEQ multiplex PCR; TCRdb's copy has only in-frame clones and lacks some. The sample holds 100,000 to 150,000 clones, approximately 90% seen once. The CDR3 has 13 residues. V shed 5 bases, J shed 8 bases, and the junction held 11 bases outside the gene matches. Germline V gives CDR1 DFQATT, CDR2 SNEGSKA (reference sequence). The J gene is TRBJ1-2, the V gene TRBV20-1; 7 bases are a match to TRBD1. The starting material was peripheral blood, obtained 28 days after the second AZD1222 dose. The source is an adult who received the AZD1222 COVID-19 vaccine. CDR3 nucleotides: TGCAGTGCTGGTGAGACAGGGAAAAGCGGCTACACCTTC. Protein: CSAGETGKSGYTF.